These 8 T cell receptor beta chains came from one sample sequenced in a study of T cells in localized non-small cell lung cancer (dated by TCRdb to between 2020 and 2021). The protocol used for the library was the immunoSEQ multiplex PCR assay. What TCRdb holds here is the immuneACCESS table cut down to in-frame rearrangements. Part of the clones is not present; checked against another copy, under half of the missing clones reflect an unresolved V gene, and the others are unexplained. In all, the sample holds approximately 3,000 clones, and about 24% of those were seen once. The ten largest clones represent approximately 23% of the sample. The material sequenced was lung tumor tissue, taken before any cancer treatment. The source of these receptors is a woman aged 40 to 75 with stage I lung adenocarcinoma.

This chain links TRBV10-2 with TRBJ1-2; D is unclear. This CDR3 is 12 amino acids long. The V end lost 6 bases, the J end lost 1 base, and 6 bases lay between the germline ends. The V gene's germline CDR1 is WSHSY and CDR2 SAAADI. This CDR3 is CASSQDNYGYTF. The CDR3 DNA reads TGCGCCAGCAGCCAAGATAACTATGGCTACACCTTC.

This clone turned up a few times. The J gene is TRBJ1-2, the V gene TRBV11-3; a weak D match, TRBD1 (5 bases). V was trimmed by 4 bases and J by 2 bases, leaving 11 bases between them. The CDR3 runs 14 residues. The germline V gene encodes CDR1 SGHNT and CDR2 YENEEA. For the CDR3, the DNA is TGTGCCAGCAGCTCCTTCGGGGCCAACTATGGCTACACCTTC. Protein product: CASSSFGANYGYTF. The full variable domain, in which reference TRBV11-3 and TRBJ1-2 provide the parts outside the CDR3, is EAGVVQSPRYKIIEKKQPVAFWCNPISGHNTLYWYLQNLGQGPELLIRYENEEAVDDSQLPKDRFSAERLKGVDSTLKIQPAELGDSAVYLCASSSFGANYGYTFGSGTRLTVV.

The chain couples TRBV4-1 to TRBJ1-4, with D unclear. V was trimmed by 1 base and J by 7 bases, leaving 16 bases between them. The CDR3 has 16 residues. CDR1 is MGHRA and CDR2 is YSYEKL in the germline V gene. The CDR3: CASSQGIRDTGEKLFF. Here the CDR3 DNA reads TGCGCCAGCAGCCAAGGCATCCGAGATACGGGTGAAAAACTGTTTTTT.

This chain joins TRBV12-5 and TRBJ2-7, with D perhaps assigned TRBD1 or TRBD2 (6 bases each). Germline V gene lookup returns CDR1 LGHNT and CDR2 FRNRAP. The CDR3 extends over 16 amino acids. V was trimmed by 7 bases and J by 3 bases, leaving 22 bases between them. Here the CDR3 reads CASAPSGKGGSYEQYF. The CDR3 bases are TGTGCTAGTGCCCCCTCCGGGAAGGGGGGCAGCTACGAGCAGTACTTC.

There are a few counts of this clone. The J gene is TRBJ1-2, the V gene TRBV6-8; 8 nucleotides match TRBD1. CDR3 size: 12 residues. Germline CDR1 and CDR2: MNHGY and SAAAGT. J was trimmed by 7 bases and V by 5 bases; bases with no gene match: 3. The CDR3 nucleotides read TGTGCCAGCAGTCCGGACAGGGTTGGCTACACCTTC. It translates to CASSPDRVGYTF.

The chain has TRBV9 and TRBJ1-2; D not certain. V lost 0 bases, J lost 0 bases, and 6 bases lay in between. In germline, CDR1 is SGDLS, CDR2 YYNGEE. This CDR3 has 14 residues. CDR3 in amino acids: CASSVGSANYGYTF. The CDR3 DNA reads TGTGCCAGCAGCGTAGGGTCAGCTAACTATGGCTACACCTTC.

The table lists this clone with a few counts. The chain's CDR3 is CASSDRGPRSNEKLFF. CDR3 coding DNA: TGTGCCAGCAGCGACAGGGGCCCCCGGTCAAATGAAAAACTGTTTTTT. This chain uses TRBV6-8 with TRBJ1-4, with 8 nucleotides matching TRBD1. Germline V gene data show CDR1 as MNHGY and CDR2 as SAAAGT. J lost 5 bases, V lost 6 bases, and 11 bases had no gene match. The CDR3 is 16 amino acids.

This chain links TRBV11-3 with TRBJ2-7; 11 bases match TRBD1. The CDR3 loop spans 15 amino acids. V lost 5 bases, J lost 5 bases, and 8 bases stayed unmatched. From germline, CDR1 is SGHNT and CDR2 YENEEA. CDR3: CASSAGTGGNNEQYF. CDR3 coding DNA: TGTGCCAGCAGCGCGGGGACAGGGGGGAACAACGAGCAGTACTTC.